These 2 T cell receptor beta chains originate from one sample sequenced in a study of T cell repertoires in cytomegalovirus infection. A single record per CDR3 protein comes from TCRdb applying MiXCR to the reads. Seen here are 60,000 to 75,000 distinct CDR3 sequences, 4% observed once, and the top ten hold around a fifth. Sequenced material: PBMCs. These receptors were taken from a human donor in good health (CMV status not recorded). Some clones in this sample may be carry-over from other donors' samples.

This clonotype appeared many times. CDR3 bases: TGTGCCAGTCGAATGGGCCAAATTAACTATGGCTACACCTTC. Its protein product is CASRMGQINYGYTF. The chain couples TRBV19 to TRBJ1-2, with D unclear. The CDR3 runs to 14 residues. V shed 8 bases and J shed 1 base, with 14 bases lying between them. Germline CDR1 LNHDA, CDR2 SQIVND (reference sequence).

This clonotype was counted only a few times. The genes are TRBV12-5 and TRBJ2-1; D unresolved. Germline V gene data show CDR1 as LGHNT and CDR2 as FRNRAP. V lost 5 bases and J 6 bases, leaving 5 bases between the germline ends. The CDR3 covers 11 residues. CDR3 nucleotide sequence: TGTGCTAGTGGTCTAGGCAATGAGCAGTTCTTC. This gives the protein CASGLGNEQFF. The whole variable domain, remainder taken from reference TRBV12-5 and TRBJ2-1, is DARVTQTPRHKVTEMGQEVTMRCQPILGHNTVFWYRQTMMQGLELLAYFRNRAPLDDSGMPKDRFSAEMPDATLATLKIQPSEPRDSAVYFCASGLGNEQFFGPGTRLTVL.